The sequence of this T cell receptor beta chain was determined in a study of cytomegalovirus exposure and HLA in healthy donors. Notes on the study in general: The classifier reportedly diagnosed cytomegalovirus status with high specificity and sensitivity.

The primer mix had 60 Vbeta and 13 Jbeta primers. The assay was immunoSEQ multiplex PCR, and TCRdb's table has in-frame clones only and misses some. In total, the table holds over 75,000 clones. In germline, CDR1 is KGHSH, CDR2 LQKENI. The ends were cut back, 3 bases at V and 1 base at J, with 7 bases in the middle. The CDR3 contains 13 residues. Turning to this clone: Its antigen remains unidentified.

The source of this sequence is a man over 45 in good health and CMV-seronegative. Material for sequencing was PBMCs. The chain combines TRBV18 with TRBJ2-7; a weak D match, TRBD1 (6 bases). The CDR3 reads CASSPGQSYEQYF. In DNA form, the CDR3 reads TGTGCCAGCTCACCCGGACAGTCCTACGAGCAGTACTTC.